This T cell receptor (beta chain) was sequenced for a study of human T cells and chemical hapten exposure (dated by TCRdb to 2020 to 2023). Broadly, across the study: For sensitization, 2% DPC in acetone was applied to an approximately 2 cm by approximately 2 cm area of upper inner arm skin. Throughout the study period of about 23 weeks, patients also received therapeutic DPC doses to the scalp every week. Patch testing on the upper back used Finn chambers containing 0.01% DPC, with scoring done after 6 days according to International Contact Dermatitis Research Group standards. Alopecia areata with under or over 50% scalp involvement, alopecia totalis and alopecia universalis were represented in the patient cohort, which was mostly female. Libraries were pooled for sequencing, and variation in per-sample TCR yields was attributed mainly to small differences in library volumes within the pool. The study tracked peripheral blood TCR repertoire changes in vivo during primary and secondary sensitization to the hapten diphenylcyclopropenone (DPC) in alopecia patients. Blood samples were taken from patients before sensitization (week 0) and then at 2, 6 and about 24 weeks after DPC sensitization. Twenty-nine alopecia patients provided blood for TCR sequencing at one to four time points (pre-sensitization, 2, 6 and 24 weeks). The investigation overall reported the following: DPC sensitization did not change the number of TCRs with a frequency above 1 in 1000, and there was no evidence of changes in global repertoire structure. Repeated subsampling changed both the strength of the expansion versus patch-test correlation and the threshold at which that correlation became significant. Because every patient had alopecia, a presumed autoimmune disease, the patients' immune response might differ from that of healthy individuals. Patch test score correlated positively with the number of PT1 expanded TCRs, reaching significance at thresholds 8, 16 and 32 but not at 4. Compared with pre-sensitization or healthy control sets, expanded TCRs formed significantly more large CDR3 similarity clusters, which is consistent with antigen-driven responses.

This clonotype was seen a few times. Its binding antigen is unknown. No qualities accompany the bases; no much larger clone lies one base away. Library generation was performed with RACE. Sequenced using a NextSeq 500. During library preparation, unique molecular identifiers were attached to individual cDNA molecules so that TCRs could be counted in a quantitative, reproducible way. For every blood RNA sample, sequencing covered both the TCR alpha and TCR beta chains. Processing in the source paper ran as follows. A median of about 100,000 TCRs per sample was observed, with a range of roughly 23,224 to 700,000. The Decombinator software suite was used to annotate the V, J and CDR3 of the TCR reads. For PS versus PT1 abundance plots, all samples were subsampled to the same number of TCRs (28,000). Expanded TCRs were defined as absent before sensitization and observed at least eight times at the 2-week time point. TCRdb redid the processing of the public reads, applying fastp at Q25 and MiXCR, and retained in-frame beta chains. Each entry is one CDR3 protein sequence, shown with its most common DNA and genes. TCRdb's processing, not the authors', yielded these V and J calls. In all, the sample holds around 130,000 distinct CDR3 sequences, and around 11% of those were seen once. Of the sample, under 1.5% is held by the ten largest clones.

What the time point label conveys for this sample: patch test 2, 6 weeks after DPC sensitization. Taken with the paper, the label for treatment or condition translates to: therapeutic diphenylcyclopropenone sensitization with weekly scalp DPC. At each patch-test visit, blood was drawn before the patch test was applied. To be eligible, patients had to be aged 18 to 70, diagnosed with alopecia and judged suitable for DPC therapy, while pregnant patients were excluded. Total RNA was extracted from unfractionated whole blood collected in Tempus Blood RNA tubes. Source: whole blood, taken in connection with sensitization to the hapten diphenylcyclopropenone (DPC). The source of this sequence is a woman in her forties or fifties with alopecia areata. Some clones in this sample may be carry-over from other donors' samples.

The CDR3 reads as follows: CASSVGGSGNEQFF. Here is the DNA: TGTGCCAGCAGCGTCGGCGGGAGCGGCAATGAGCAGTTCTTC. Recombination connected TRBV9 to TRBJ2-1; 7 middle bases align to TRBD2. The CDR3 sequence holds 14 residues, the cysteine and phenylalanine included. Just the 42-base CDR3 DNA is kept, in frame starting at base 1. CDR1 and CDR2, looked up from the germline V gene, are SGDLS and YYNGEE. V loses 2 bases at its end and J loses 6 bases; junction bases beyond the gene matches: 5.